The present entry profiles one T cell receptor beta chain with its context. This clonotype was seen many times. It has no known antigen specificity. No base qualities exist here, and no much larger clone lies one base off it. Libraries were prepared through PCR. The sequencer was an Illumina HiSeq 2500. TCR libraries were prepared with molecular barcoding, using unique molecular identifiers to normalize TCRbeta repertoire quantification. The public reads were quality trimmed at Q25 with fastp and then assembled into clones with MiXCR by TCRdb, keeping productive beta chains. CDR3 protein sequences are deduplicated, and each keeps its most common genes and DNA. The sample yields 600,000 to 700,000 distinct CDR3 sequences; roughly 15% were counted once. 1.1% of the sample is in the top ten clones. The entry originates in a study of T-cell reconstitution after alpha-beta-depleted transplantation in children (dated by TCRdb to the mid-2010s). Notes on the research overall: Using TCR repertoire profiling, the study followed T-cell immune reconstitution in a quantitative way in children after TCRalphabeta/CD19-depleted allogeneic hematopoietic cell transplantation.

V and J are trimmed by 7 bases and 4 bases, and the gene matches miss 14 bases of the junction. The CDR3 runs 15 amino acids, cysteine and phenylalanine included. Only the CDR3 portion is preserved as DNA: 45 bases, with reading frame beginning at the first base. Looking up the germline V gene (reference sequence) yields CDR1 DFQATT and CDR2 SNEGSKA. The sample consisted of PBMCs from the stem cell graft donor, taken from the stem cell graft. The rearrangement joined TRBV20-1 to TRBJ1-1, with TRBD1 matching 8 junction bases. This clonotype was obtained from a human donor who donated a stem cell graft to a child with acute myeloid leukemia. The DNA sequence is TGCAGTGGCGCGGACAGGGCGCTACTGGGCACTGAAGCTTTCTTT. Its product reads: CSGADRALLGTEAFF.